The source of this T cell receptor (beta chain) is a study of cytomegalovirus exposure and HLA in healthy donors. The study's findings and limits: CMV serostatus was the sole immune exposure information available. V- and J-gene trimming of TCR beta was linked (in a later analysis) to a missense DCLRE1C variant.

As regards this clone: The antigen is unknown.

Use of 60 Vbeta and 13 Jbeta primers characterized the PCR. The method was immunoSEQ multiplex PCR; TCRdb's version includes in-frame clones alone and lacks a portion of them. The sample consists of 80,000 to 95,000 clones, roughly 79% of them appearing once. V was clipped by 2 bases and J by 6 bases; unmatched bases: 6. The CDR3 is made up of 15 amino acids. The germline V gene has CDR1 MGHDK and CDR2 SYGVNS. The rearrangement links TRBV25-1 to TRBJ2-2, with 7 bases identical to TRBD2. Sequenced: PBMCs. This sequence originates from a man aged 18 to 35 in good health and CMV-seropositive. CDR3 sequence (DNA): TGTGCCAGCAGTGAACTGGCGGGAGTCCCCGGGGAGCTGTTTTTT. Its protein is CASSELAGVPGELFF. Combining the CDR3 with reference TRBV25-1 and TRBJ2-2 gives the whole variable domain EADIYQTPRYLVIGTGKKITLECSQTMGHDKMYWYQQDPGMELHLIHYSYGVNSTEKGDLSSESTVSRIRTEHFPLTLESARPSHTSQYLCASSELAGVPGELFFGEGSRLTVL.